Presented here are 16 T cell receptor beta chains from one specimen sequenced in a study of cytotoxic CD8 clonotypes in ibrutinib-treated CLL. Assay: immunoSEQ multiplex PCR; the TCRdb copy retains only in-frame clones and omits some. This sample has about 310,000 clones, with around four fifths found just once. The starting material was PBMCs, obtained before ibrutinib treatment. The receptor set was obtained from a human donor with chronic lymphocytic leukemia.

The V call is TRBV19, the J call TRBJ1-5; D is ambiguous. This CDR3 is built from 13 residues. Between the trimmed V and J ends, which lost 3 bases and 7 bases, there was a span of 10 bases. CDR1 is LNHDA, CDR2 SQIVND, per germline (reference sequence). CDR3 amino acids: CASSIKGLQPQHF. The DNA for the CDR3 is TGTGCCAGTAGTATTAAGGGTTTACAGCCCCAGCATTTT.

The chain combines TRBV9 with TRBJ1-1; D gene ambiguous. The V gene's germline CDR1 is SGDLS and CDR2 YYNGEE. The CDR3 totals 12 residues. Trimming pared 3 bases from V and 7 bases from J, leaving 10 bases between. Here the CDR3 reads CASSASSGEAFF. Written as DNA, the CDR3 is TGTGCCAGCAGCGCCTCCTCAGGTGAAGCTTTCTTT. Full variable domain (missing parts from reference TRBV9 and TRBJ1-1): DSGVTQTPKHLITATGQRVTLRCSPRSGDLSVYWYQQSLDQGLQFLIQYYNGEERAKGNILERFSAQQFPDLHSELNLSSLELGDSALYFCASSASSGEAFFGQGTRLTVV.

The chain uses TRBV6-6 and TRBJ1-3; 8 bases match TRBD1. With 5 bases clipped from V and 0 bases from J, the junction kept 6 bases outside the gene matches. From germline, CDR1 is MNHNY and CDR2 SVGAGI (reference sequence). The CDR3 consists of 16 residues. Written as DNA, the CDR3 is TGTGCCAGCAGTCCACAAGGGACAGGCTCTGGAAACACCATATATTTT. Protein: CASSPQGTGSGNTIYF.

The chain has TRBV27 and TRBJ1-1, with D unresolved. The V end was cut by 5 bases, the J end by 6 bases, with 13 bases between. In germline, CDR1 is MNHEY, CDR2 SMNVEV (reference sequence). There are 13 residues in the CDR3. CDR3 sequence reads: CASSLAMASEAFF. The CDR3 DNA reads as TGTGCCAGCAGTCTCGCAATGGCGTCTGAAGCTTTCTTT.

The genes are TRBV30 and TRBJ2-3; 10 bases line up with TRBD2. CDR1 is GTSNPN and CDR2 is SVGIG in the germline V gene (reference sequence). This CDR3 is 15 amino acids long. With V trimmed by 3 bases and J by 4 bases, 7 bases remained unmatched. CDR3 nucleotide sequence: TGTGCCTGGAGGAGGCTAGCGGGAGCCCCAGATACGCAGTATTTT. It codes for CAWRRLAGAPDTQYF.

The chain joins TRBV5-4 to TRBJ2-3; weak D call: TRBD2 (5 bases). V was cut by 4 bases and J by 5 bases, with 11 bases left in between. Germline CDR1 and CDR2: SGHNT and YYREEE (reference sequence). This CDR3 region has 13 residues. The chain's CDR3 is CASSQVGGDTQYF. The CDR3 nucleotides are TGTGCCAGCAGCCAGGTTGGAGGAGATACGCAGTATTTT.

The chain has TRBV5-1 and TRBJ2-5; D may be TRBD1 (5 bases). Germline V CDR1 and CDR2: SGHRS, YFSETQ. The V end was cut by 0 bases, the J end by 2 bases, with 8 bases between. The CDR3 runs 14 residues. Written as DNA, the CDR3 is TGCGCCAGCAGCTTGGAGACAGAGCAAGAGACCCAGTACTTC. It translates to CASSLETEQETQYF. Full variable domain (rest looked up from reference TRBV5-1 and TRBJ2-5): KAGVTQTPRYLIKTRGQQVTLSCSPISGHRSVSWYQQTPGQGLQFLFEYFSETQRNKGNFPGRFSGRQFSNSRSEMNVSTLELGDSALYLCASSLETEQETQYFGPGTRLLVL.

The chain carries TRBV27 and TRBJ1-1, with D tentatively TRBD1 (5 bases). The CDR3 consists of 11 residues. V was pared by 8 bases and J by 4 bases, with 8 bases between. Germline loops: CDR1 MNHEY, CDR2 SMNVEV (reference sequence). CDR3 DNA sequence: TGTGCCAGCGTCGGGGGCACTGAAGCTTTCTTT. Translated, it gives CASVGGTEAFF.

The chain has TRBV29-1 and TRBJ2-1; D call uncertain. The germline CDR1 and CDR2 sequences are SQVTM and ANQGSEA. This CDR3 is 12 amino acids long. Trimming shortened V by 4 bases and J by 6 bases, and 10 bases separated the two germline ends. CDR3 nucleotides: TGCAGCGTTGGGGCGCCCCTCAATGAGCAGTTCTTC. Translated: CSVGAPLNEQFF.

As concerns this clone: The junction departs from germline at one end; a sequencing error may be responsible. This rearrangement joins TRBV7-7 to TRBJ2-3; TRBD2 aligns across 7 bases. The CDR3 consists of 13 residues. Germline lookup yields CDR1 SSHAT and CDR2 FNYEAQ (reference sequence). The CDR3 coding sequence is TGTGCTAGCAGCAACGGACTAGACGGTACGCAGTATTTT. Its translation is CASSNGLDGTQYF.

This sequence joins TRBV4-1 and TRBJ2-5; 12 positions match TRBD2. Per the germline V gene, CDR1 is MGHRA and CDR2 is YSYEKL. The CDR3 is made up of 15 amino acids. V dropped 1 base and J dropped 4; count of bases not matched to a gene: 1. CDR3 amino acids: CASSQVGLAGETQYF. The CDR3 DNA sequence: TGCGCCAGCAGCCAAGTGGGACTAGCGGGAGAGACCCAGTACTTC.

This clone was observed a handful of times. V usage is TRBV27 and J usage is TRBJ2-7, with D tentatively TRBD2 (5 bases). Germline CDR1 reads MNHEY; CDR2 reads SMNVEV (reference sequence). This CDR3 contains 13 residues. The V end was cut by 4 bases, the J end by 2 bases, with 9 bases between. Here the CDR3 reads CASSWAGPYEQYF. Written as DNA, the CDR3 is TGTGCCAGCAGTTGGGCGGGCCCCTACGAGCAGTACTTC.

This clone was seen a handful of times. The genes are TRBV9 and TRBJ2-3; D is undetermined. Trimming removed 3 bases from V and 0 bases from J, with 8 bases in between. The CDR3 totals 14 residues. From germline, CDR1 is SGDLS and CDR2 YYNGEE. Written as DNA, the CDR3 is TGTGCCAGCAGCGGCCTACGGAGCACAGATACGCAGTATTTT. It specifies CASSGLRSTDTQYF.

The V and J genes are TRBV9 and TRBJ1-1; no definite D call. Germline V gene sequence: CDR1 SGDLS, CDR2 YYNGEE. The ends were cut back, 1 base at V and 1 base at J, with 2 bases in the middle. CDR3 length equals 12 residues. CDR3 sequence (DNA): TGTGCCAGCAGCGTATCGAACACTGAAGCTTTCTTT. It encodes CASSVSNTEAFF. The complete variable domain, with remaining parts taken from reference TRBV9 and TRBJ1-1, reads DSGVTQTPKHLITATGQRVTLRCSPRSGDLSVYWYQQSLDQGLQFLIQYYNGEERAKGNILERFSAQQFPDLHSELNLSSLELGDSALYFCASSVSNTEAFFGQGTRLTVV.

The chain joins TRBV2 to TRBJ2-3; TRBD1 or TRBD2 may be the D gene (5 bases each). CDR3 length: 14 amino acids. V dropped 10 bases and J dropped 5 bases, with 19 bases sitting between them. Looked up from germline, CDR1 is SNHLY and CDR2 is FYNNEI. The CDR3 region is CANTGTRGGDTQYF. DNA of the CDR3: TGTGCCAACACTGGGACCCGAGGTGGAGATACGCAGTATTTT.

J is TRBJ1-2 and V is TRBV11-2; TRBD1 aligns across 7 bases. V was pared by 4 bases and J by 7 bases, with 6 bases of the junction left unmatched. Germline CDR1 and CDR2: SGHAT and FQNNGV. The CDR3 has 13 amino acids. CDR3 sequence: CASSYTGESGYTF. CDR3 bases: TGTGCCAGCAGCTATACAGGGGAGAGTGGCTACACCTTC.